This T cell receptor (beta chain) was recorded in a study of blood T cell repertoires in COVID-19. At the level of the study: Donors in the United States, Italy and Spain gave samples during acute or convalescent COVID-19. T cells, B-cell-depleted T cells, or PBMCs provided the cDNA or gDNA that served as material.

Authors' analysis steps: Estimation of nucleated cell counts relied on the amplification of reference gene primers. Data came from immunoSEQ multiplex PCR; TCRdb stores just in-frame clones and leaves some out. For V, J and clone size, that table is used; D and trimming come from the DNA. The sample lists roughly 300,000 clones; roughly 92% were seen once. Germline assignment: CDR1 SGHRS and CDR2 YFSETQ. Losses at the gene ends were 4 bases for V and 2 bases for J; bases not matched to a gene: 7. The CDR3 is 17 residues long. The sequencing sample was made of peripheral blood. The sequence was collected from a young woman with COVID-19, enrolled during active disease. The chain employs TRBV5-1 and TRBJ2-3; 13 bases are a match to TRBD2. The CDR3 is CASSRRLAGGITDTQYF. CDR3 DNA: TGCGCCAGCAGCCGCAGACTAGCGGGAGGTATCACAGATACGCAGTATTTT.